What follows are 8 T cell receptor beta chains derived from one specimen sequenced in a study of cytomegalovirus exposure and HLA in healthy donors. Primers for the PCR totalled 60 Vbeta and 13 Jbeta. Sequenced by immunoSEQ multiplex PCR; TCRdb stores in-frame clones only, minus some. Here the sample spans approximately 170,000 clones, 85% being singletons. The sequenced sample was PBMCs. These TCRs come from a man under 40 in good health and CMV-seropositive.

The chain employs TRBV19 and TRBJ1-2; TRBD1 might be the D (6 bases). With 4 bases removed from V and 4 bases from J, the gap between germline ends came to 22 bases. The CDR3 contains 17 residues. The germline V gene encodes CDR1 LNHDA and CDR2 SQIVND (reference sequence). CDR3 nucleotide sequence: TGTGCCAGTAGTACCCTTTCGGGAGGGACAAAGTTCTATGGCTACACCTTC. Protein sequence: CASSTLSGGTKFYGYTF.

In this sample, this clone turned up once. The chain has TRBV7-9 and TRBJ2-3; TRBD1 agrees at 8 bases. The CDR3 covers 15 residues. Germline V gives CDR1 SEHNR, CDR2 FQNEAQ (reference sequence). V lost 5 bases to trimming and J lost 6 bases; unmatched junction nucleotides: 10. DNA of the CDR3: TGTGCCAGCAGCCCCCAGGGGGCTGCCGTGGATACGCAGTATTTT. Residues: CASSPQGAAVDTQYF.

The DNA for the CDR3 is TGTGCCAGCAGCCCAAGACTAGTTCACAATGAGCAGTTCTTC. Its protein is CASSPRLVHNEQFF. The chain couples TRBV11-3 to TRBJ2-1, with D tentatively TRBD2 (6 bases). Between the trimmed V and J ends, which lost 5 bases and 5 bases, there was a span of 13 bases. The V gene's germline CDR1 is SGHNT and CDR2 YENEEA. The CDR3 spans 14 residues.

CDR3 amino acids: CASSQGDRGLTEAFF. Written as DNA, the CDR3 is TGTGCCAGCAGCCAAGGTGACAGGGGGCTCACTGAAGCTTTCTTT. V usage is TRBV14 and J usage is TRBJ1-1, with 10 positions matching TRBD1. The CDR3 contains 15 residues. V lost 1 base, J lost 4 bases, and 3 bases stayed unmatched. CDR1 and CDR2 from the germline V gene are SGHDN and FVKESK.

This sequence joins TRBV6-6 and TRBJ2-7; 9 nucleotides match TRBD2. Looked up from germline, CDR1 is MNHNY and CDR2 is SVGAGI (reference sequence). V was clipped by 2 bases and J by 3 bases; unmatched bases: 2. The CDR3 length is 14 residues. In DNA form, the CDR3 reads TGTGCCAGCAGTTACAATAGCGGGAGCTACGAGCAGTACTTC. This gives the protein CASSYNSGSYEQYF.

With regard to this clone: The sample carries other DNA sequences with the same CDR3. The chain is built from TRBV7-3 and TRBJ1-1, with D tentatively TRBD1 (6 bases). V gave up 6 bases and J gave up 1 base, with 9 bases separating them. Germline CDR1 reads SGHTA; CDR2 reads FQGTGA. The CDR3 is 13 residues long. CDR3 sequence: CASSLQGNTEAFF. The CDR3 DNA reads TGTGCCAGCAGTCTACAGGGGAACACTGAAGCTTTCTTT.

V gene TRBV7-2 combines with J gene TRBJ2-1; TRBD1 agrees at 8 bases. The CDR3 is 15 residues long. V shed 3 bases, J shed 4 bases, and the junction held 5 bases outside the gene matches. Germline V gene lookup returns CDR1 SGHTA and CDR2 FQGNSA. CDR3 DNA: TGTGCCAGCAGCTTTTCAGGGGGCTCTTACAATGAGCAGTTCTTC. Its translation is CASSFSGGSYNEQFF.

The chain combines TRBV7-9 with TRBJ1-2; D not resolved. V lost 1 base and J lost 1, with 7 bases in between. The germline V gene encodes CDR1 SEHNR and CDR2 FQNEAQ (reference sequence). This CDR3 comprises 14 residues. The CDR3 reads CASSLGANNYGYTF. Written as DNA, the CDR3 is TGTGCCAGCAGCTTAGGGGCCAATAACTATGGCTACACCTTC. Filled out from reference TRBV7-9 and TRBJ1-2, the complete variable domain reads DTGVSQNPRHKITKRGQNVTFRCDPISEHNRLYWYRQTLGQGPEFLTYFQNEAQLEKSRLLSDRFSAERPKGSFSTLEIQRTEQGDSAMYLCASSLGANNYGYTFGSGTRLTVV.